Listed below are T cell receptor beta chains from one sample, sequenced in a study of CD8 T cells in ankylosing spondylitis. TCRdb itself ran the 5' RACE reads through MiXCR, one entry per CDR3 protein. The repertoire holds some 130,000 distinct CDR3 sequences, 6% to 8.5% seen once, with over 10% in the top ten. Material for sequencing was blood, either unsorted or a sorted T cell fraction (not recorded which). Receptor source: a female donor with ankylosing spondylitis or in good health (not recorded which). The CDR3 runs from the conserved cysteine through the conserved F or W. D genes are given only for firm matches. Rows may omit the clone size; those that give it use once, few, many or a size class.

>TRBJ1-1|.|TRBV12-3/TRBV12-4|many
CASSLGQNYEAFF
TGTGCCAGCAGTTTAGGACAGAATTATGAAGCTTTCTTT
>TRBJ2-1|TRBD2|TRBV7-2|many
CASSLALAGMSSYNEQFF
TGTGCCAGCAGCTTAGCACTAGCGGGGATGAGCTCCTACAATGAGCAGTTCTTC
>TRBJ2-1|.|TRBV18|many
CASSLETPEQFF
TGTGCCAGCTCACTAGAAACCCCTGAGCAGTTCTTC
>TRBJ2-2|TRBD2|TRBV20-1|many
CSARDRSGGAGELFF
TGCAGTGCTAGAGATCGTAGCGGGGGGGCCGGGGAGCTGTTTTTT
>TRBJ2-5|.|TRBV20-1|many
CSARAGKETQYF
TGCAGTGCTAGAGCGGGGAAAGAGACCCAGTACTTC
>TRBJ2-5|TRBD2|TRBV20-1|many
CSAIRTSLQETQYF
TGCAGTGCTATCAGGACTAGCCTGCAAGAGACCCAGTACTTC
>TRBJ1-5|TRBD1|TRBV5-1|once
CVSSLDQGGNQPQHF
TGCGTCAGCAGCTTGGACCAGGGGGGCAATCAGCCCCAGCATTTT
>TRBJ1-6|.|TRBV20-1|many
CSARDQGYSPLHF
TGCAGTGCTAGAGATCAGGGATACTCACCCCTCCACTTT
>TRBJ1-2|TRBD1|TRBV29-1|many
CSADREGGYTF
TGCAGCGCTGACAGGGAGGGAGGCTACACCTTC
>TRBJ2-1|TRBD2|TRBV12-3/TRBV12-4|many
CASSSGGGVYDEQFF
TGTGCCAGCAGTTCGGGCGGGGGGGTTTACGATGAGCAGTTCTTC
>TRBJ1-1|.|TRBV7-2|many
CASSFSPGQNTEAFF
TGTGCCAGCAGCTTTTCCCCGGGACAGAACACTGAAGCTTTCTTT
>TRBJ2-2|.|TRBV7-2|many
CASSLVSGLNTGELFF
TGTGCCAGCAGCTTAGTTAGCGGACTCAACACCGGGGAGCTGTTTTTT
>TRBJ2-3|.|TRBV20-1|many
CSARGTERDTQYF
TGCAGTGCTAGAGGGACAGAGAGAGATACGCAGTATTTT
>TRBJ2-3|TRBD1|TRBV20-1|many
CSARDSVGGIFDTQYF
TGCAGTGCTAGAGATAGTGTAGGGGGCATTTTCGATACGCAGTATTTT
>TRBJ1-2|.|TRBV6-2/TRBV6-3|many
CASSYLNYGYTF
TGTGCCAGCAGTTACTTAAACTATGGCTACACCTTC
>TRBJ1-5|.|TRBV7-2|many
CASSFADSNQPQHF
TGTGCCAGCAGCTTTGCAGATAGCAATCAGCCCCAGCATTTT
>TRBJ2-4|.|TRBV12-3/TRBV12-4|many
CASSRQEAKNIQYF
TGTGCCAGCAGTCGACAGGAGGCCAAAAACATTCAGTACTTC
>TRBJ1-1|.|TRBV20-1|many
CSAAPGNTEAFF
TGCAGTGCTGCTCCAGGGAACACTGAAGCTTTCTTT
>TRBJ2-1|.|TRBV5-1|many
CASSSRPPGNEQFF
TGCGCCAGCAGCTCTAGACCCCCTGGCAATGAGCAGTTCTTC
>TRBJ2-5|.|TRBV3-1|few
CASSQVGPETETQYF
TGTGCCAGCAGCCAAGTTGGCCCCGAGACAGAGACCCAGTACTTC
>TRBJ1-5|.|TRBV5-1|.
CASSLQGGSNQPQHF
TGCGCCAGCAGCTTGCAGGGTGGGAGCAATCAGCCCCAGCATTTT
>TRBJ2-3|TRBD2|TRBV6-1|many
CASTPLAGASDTQYF
TGTGCCAGCACTCCACTAGCGGGGGCCTCAGATACGCAGTATTTT
>TRBJ1-1|.|TRBV10-2|many
CASSEMQYTEAFF
TGCGCCAGCAGTGAAATGCAATACACTGAAGCTTTCTTT
>TRBJ1-2|.|TRBV20-1|many
CSARRGDYGYTF
TGCAGTGCTAGGAGGGGTGACTATGGCTACACCTTC
>TRBJ1-4|.|TRBV4-2|many
CASSLGERTNEKLFF
TGTGCCAGCAGCCTCGGGGAGAGGACTAATGAAAAACTGTTTTTT
>TRBJ2-2|TRBD1|TRBV12-3/TRBV12-4|many
CASSRRTGGSGELFF
TGTGCCAGCAGCCGCCGGACAGGGGGCTCCGGGGAGCTGTTTTTT
>TRBJ2-7|.|TRBV29-1|.
CSVEDPGGVKNEQYF
TGCAGCGTTGAAGATCCGGGGGGCGTAAAGAACGAGCAGTACTTC
>TRBJ1-5|.|TRBV7-9|many
CASSPQGHGNQPQHF
TGTGCCAGCAGTCCTCAGGGACACGGCAATCAGCCCCAGCATTTT
>TRBJ2-2|TRBD2|TRBV4-1|many
CASSQEAGLAGELFF
TGCGCCAGCAGCCAAGAAGCGGGGCTCGCCGGGGAGCTGTTTTTT
>TRBJ1-1|.|TRBV6-2/TRBV6-3|many
CASINTGGDTEAFF
TGTGCCAGCATCAACACAGGAGGAGACACTGAAGCTTTCTTT
>TRBJ2-7|TRBD2|TRBV6-5|many
CASSYAGGSSYEQYF
TGTGCCAGCAGTTATGCGGGGGGCAGTTCCTACGAGCAGTACTTC
>TRBJ1-6|.|TRBV19|many
CASSISSNSPLHF
TGTGCCAGTAGTATTTCTTCAAATTCACCCCTCCACTTT
>TRBJ2-3|.|TRBV6-1|many
CASTTDGATDTQYF
TGTGCCAGCACCACCGACGGGGCCACAGATACGCAGTATTTT
>TRBJ2-6|.|TRBV25-1|few
CASSEVRGPGANVLTF
TGTGCCAGCAGTGAAGTACGAGGGCCTGGGGCCAACGTCCTGACTTTC
>TRBJ2-4|.|TRBV20-1|many
CSAGVGSNIQYF
TGCAGTGCCGGTGTAGGGTCAAACATTCAGTACTTC
>TRBJ2-3|.|TRBV4-1|many
CASSQVGTGDRTDTQYF
TGCGCCAGCAGCCAAGTGGGGACGGGGGACCGCACAGATACGCAGTATTTT
>TRBJ1-5|TRBD1|TRBV12-3/TRBV12-4|many
CASSLMTGTHGNQPQHF
TGTGCCAGCAGTTTAATGACAGGGACCCATGGCAATCAGCCCCAGCATTTT
>TRBJ1-1|.|TRBV3-1|many
CASSRFTGNTEAFF
TGTGCCAGCAGCCGATTTACCGGGAACACTGAAGCTTTCTTT
>TRBJ1-1|.|TRBV7-2|.
CASSPAGTYPFEAFF
TGTGCCAGCAGCCCGGCCGGGACTTACCCCTTTGAAGCTTTCTTT
>TRBJ1-2|.|TRBV19|many
CASSHPTRVSRLYGYTF
TGTGCCAGTAGTCACCCTACCCGGGTATCCCGGCTATATGGCTACACCTTC
>TRBJ2-7|.|TRBV20-1|many
CSANEISGLGGIYEQYF
TGCAGTGCGAACGAAATATCTGGCCTCGGGGGTATATACGAGCAGTACTTC
>TRBJ2-7|TRBD1|TRBV2|many
CASSERQGSVEQYF
TGTGCCAGCAGTGAAAGACAGGGGAGCGTCGAGCAGTACTTC
>TRBJ1-2|.|TRBV20-1|many
CSARDGTVIYGYTF
TGCAGTGCTAGAGATGGTACGGTGATATATGGCTACACCTTC
>TRBJ2-6|.|TRBV6-5|many
CASSYSYPGANVLTF
TGTGCCAGCAGTTACTCGTACCCTGGGGCCAACGTCCTGACTTTC
>TRBJ2-7|.|TRBV7-9|.
CASSLDLNEQYF
TGTGCCAGCAGCTTAGATTTAAACGAGCAGTACTTC
>TRBJ2-1|.|TRBV10-3|many
CAISETSPQSYNEQFF
TGTGCCATCAGTGAGACTAGTCCCCAATCCTACAATGAGCAGTTCTTC
>TRBJ1-4|.|TRBV19|many
CASSIGNLINEKLFF
TGTGCCAGTAGTATAGGAAACCTGATAAATGAAAAACTGTTTTTT
>TRBJ1-5|TRBD1|TRBV6-1|.
CASSPEDRGYQPQHF
TGTGCCAGCAGTCCCGAGGACAGGGGATATCAGCCCCAGCATTTT
>TRBJ2-1|.|TRBV7-3|many
CASSPHGVQNNEQFF
TGTGCCAGCAGCCCCCATGGGGTCCAAAACAATGAGCAGTTCTTC
>TRBJ2-3|TRBD2|TRBV7-9|few
CASSLSVAGGRTDTQYF
TGTGCCAGCAGCTTGTCCGTGGCGGGGGGACGCACAGATACGCAGTATTTT
>TRBJ2-1|TRBD2|TRBV7-9|.
CASSIDGRDEQFF
TGTGCCAGCAGTATAGACGGGAGGGATGAGCAGTTCTTC
>TRBJ2-2|.|TRBV12-3/TRBV12-4|many
CASSLFSNTGELFF
TGTGCCAGCAGTCTCTTCTCGAACACCGGGGAGCTGTTTTTT
>TRBJ1-1|.|TRBV4-2|few
CASSPILGWTEAFF
TGTGCCAGCAGCCCTATCCTCGGATGGACTGAAGCTTTCTTT
>TRBJ1-2|.|TRBV5-1|many
CASSETRDGYTF
TGCGCCAGCAGCGAGACCAGGGATGGCTACACCTTC
>TRBJ2-7|TRBD1|TRBV7-2|many
CASSPRTGGAYEQYF
TGTGCCAGCAGCCCAAGGACAGGGGGCGCATACGAGCAGTACTTC
>TRBJ1-1|.|TRBV6-6|many
CASIKEGSTEAFF
TGTGCCAGCATCAAGGAGGGCAGCACTGAAGCTTTCTTT
>TRBJ2-7|TRBD2|TRBV5-1|many
CASSPGLVGYEQYF
TGCGCCAGCAGCCCGGGACTAGTAGGTTACGAGCAGTACTTC